These T cell receptor beta chains were read from a single sample in a study of OX40 agonist ivuxolimab in advanced cancers. Clones were sequenced by immunoSEQ multiplex PCR, and TCRdb holds only the in-frame ones, with some missing. Here the sample spans about 31,000 clones, around three quarters being singletons. Sample: CD4+ or CD8+ T cells sorted from blood, taken in a trial of the OX40 agonist ivuxolimab. The receptors come from an adult with an advanced solid tumor such as melanoma, head and neck, liver or kidney cancer. The CDR3 runs from the conserved cysteine through the conserved F or W.

V gene: TRBV30; CDR3 protein: CAWGRNTEAFF
V gene: TRBV30; CDR3 protein: CAWSVAGQGVFSYQPQHF
V gene: TRBV19; CDR3 protein: CASSMRLHGKQFF
V gene: TRBV11-3; CDR3 protein: CASSLSGTGELFF
V gene: TRBV6-1; CDR3 protein: CASSDLQGMGQFF
V gene: TRBV11-2; CDR3 protein: CASSLLGDVGTGELFF
V gene: TRBV7-2; CDR3 protein: CASSFGQGASPLHF
V gene: TRBV19; CDR3 protein: CASSGGVIGGNSPLHF
V gene: TRBV7-8; CDR3 protein: CASSLNSGQGYNEQFF
V gene: TRBV9; CDR3 protein: CASSVVEARGTEAFF
V gene: TRBV5-4; CDR3 protein: CASSRSGVGAETQYF
V gene: TRBV7-9; CDR3 protein: CASSPGQTTNEKLFF
V gene: TRBV7-9; CDR3 protein: CASTRRGTASPYGYTF
V gene: TRBV5-1; CDR3 protein: CASSLSQGFGNTIYF
V gene: TRBV7-7; CDR3 protein: CASSRITKCTKSGQRPDF
V gene: TRBV6-4; CDR3 protein: CASSDGTGLYNEQFF
V gene: TRBV11-2; CDR3 protein: CASSLFGRTGGTDTQYF
V gene: TRBV5-4; CDR3 protein: CASSYRDTSYSNQPQHF
V gene: TRBV4-2; CDR3 protein: CASSLLAGEAQFSYEQYF
V gene: TRBV6-1; CDR3 protein: CASSGPLNNSPLHF
V gene: TRBV5-1; CDR3 protein: CASSLTLNTGELFF
V gene: TRBV7-6; CDR3 protein: CASSPGPGANVLTF
V gene: TRBV29-1; CDR3 protein: CSVEELGPGQESYEQYF
V gene: TRBV5-6; CDR3 protein: CASSLQGEAFF
V gene: TRBV11-2; CDR3 protein: CASSLASGVSYEQYF
V gene: TRBV30; CDR3 protein: CAWSVLGGRNQPQHF
V gene: TRBV7-2; CDR3 protein: CASSSRTRGEKLFF
V gene: TRBV2; CDR3 protein: CASSPSRRGRNYGYTF
V gene: TRBV5-6; CDR3 protein: CASSLVGGATYEQYF
V gene: TRBV2; CDR3 protein: CASSSRDRARFF
V gene: TRBV11-2; CDR3 protein: CASSFTTRGNTEAFF